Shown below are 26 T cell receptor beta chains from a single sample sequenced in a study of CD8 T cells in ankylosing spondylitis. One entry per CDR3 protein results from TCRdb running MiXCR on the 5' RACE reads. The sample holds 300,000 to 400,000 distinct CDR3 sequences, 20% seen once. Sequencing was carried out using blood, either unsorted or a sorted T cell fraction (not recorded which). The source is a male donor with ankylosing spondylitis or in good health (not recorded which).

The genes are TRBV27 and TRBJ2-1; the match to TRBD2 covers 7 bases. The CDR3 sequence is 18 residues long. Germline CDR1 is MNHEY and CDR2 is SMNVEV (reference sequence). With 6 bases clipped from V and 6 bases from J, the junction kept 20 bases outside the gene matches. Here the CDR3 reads CASSLREINGLVGNEQFF. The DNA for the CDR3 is TGTGCCAGCAGCCTAAGGGAGATAAACGGACTAGTAGGCAATGAGCAGTTCTTC.

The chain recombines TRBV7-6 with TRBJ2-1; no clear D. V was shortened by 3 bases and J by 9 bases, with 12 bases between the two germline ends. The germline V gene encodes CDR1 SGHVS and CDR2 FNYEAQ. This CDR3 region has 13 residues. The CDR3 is CASSFIPGPEQFF. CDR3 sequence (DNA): TGTGCCAGCAGCTTCATACCGGGCCCTGAGCAGTTCTTC.

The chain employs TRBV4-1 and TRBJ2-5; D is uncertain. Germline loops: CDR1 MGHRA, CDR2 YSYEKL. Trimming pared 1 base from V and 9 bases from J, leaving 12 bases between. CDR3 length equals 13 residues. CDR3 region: CASSQGIQRAQYF. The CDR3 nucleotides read TGCGCCAGCAGCCAAGGGATCCAAAGGGCCCAGTACTTC.

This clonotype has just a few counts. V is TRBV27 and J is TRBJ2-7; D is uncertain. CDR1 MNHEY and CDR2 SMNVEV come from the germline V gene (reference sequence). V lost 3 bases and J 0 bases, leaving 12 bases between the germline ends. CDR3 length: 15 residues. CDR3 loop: CASSFSPSNSYEQYF. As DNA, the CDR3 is TGTGCCAGCAGTTTTTCCCCATCCAACTCCTACGAGCAGTACTTC.

This CDR3 reads CAIRTLTDTQYF. The CDR3 DNA reads as TGTGCCATCAGAACACTCACAGATACGCAGTATTTT. The rearrangement uses TRBV10-3 and TRBJ2-3, with no clear D. CDR3 size: 12 residues. The V gene's germline CDR1 is ENHRY and CDR2 SYGVKD. V lost 6 bases and J 2 bases, leaving 6 bases between the germline ends.

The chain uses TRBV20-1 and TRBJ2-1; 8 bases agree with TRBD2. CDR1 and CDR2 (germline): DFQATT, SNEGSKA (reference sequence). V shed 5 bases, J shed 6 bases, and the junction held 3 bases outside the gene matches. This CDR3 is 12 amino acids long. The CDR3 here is CSASGLVNEQFF. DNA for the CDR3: TGCAGTGCTTCGGGACTAGTCAATGAGCAGTTCTTC.

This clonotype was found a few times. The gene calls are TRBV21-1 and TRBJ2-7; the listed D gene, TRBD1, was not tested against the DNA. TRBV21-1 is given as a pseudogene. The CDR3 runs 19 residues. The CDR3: CASSKALERGLSSIYEQYF. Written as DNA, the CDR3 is TGTGCCAGCAGCAAAGCGCTGGAAAGGGGGTTATCCTCTATCTACGAGCAGTACTTC.

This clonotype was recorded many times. The CDR3 loop reads CASSSTQLGSYEQYF. The CDR3 region has the DNA TGTGCCAGCAGCTCCACCCAATTGGGCTCCTACGAGCAGTACTTC. The genes are TRBV7-9 and TRBJ2-7; D uncertain. Germline lookup yields CDR1 SEHNR and CDR2 FQNEAQ (reference sequence). This CDR3 comprises 15 residues. V lost 4 bases and J 0 bases, leaving 13 bases between the germline ends.

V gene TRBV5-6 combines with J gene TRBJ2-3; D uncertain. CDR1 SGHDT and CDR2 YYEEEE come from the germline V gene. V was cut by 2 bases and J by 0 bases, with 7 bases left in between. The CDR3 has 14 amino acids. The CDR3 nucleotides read TGTGCCAGCAGCTTTTGGGGTAGCACAGATACGCAGTATTTT. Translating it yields CASSFWGSTDTQYF.

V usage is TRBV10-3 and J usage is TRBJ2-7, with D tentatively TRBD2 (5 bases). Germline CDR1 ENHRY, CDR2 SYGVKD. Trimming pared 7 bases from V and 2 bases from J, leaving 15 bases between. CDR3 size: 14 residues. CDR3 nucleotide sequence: TGTGCCATCACCCCATCGGGGAATACCTACGAGCAGTACTTC. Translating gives CAITPSGNTYEQYF.

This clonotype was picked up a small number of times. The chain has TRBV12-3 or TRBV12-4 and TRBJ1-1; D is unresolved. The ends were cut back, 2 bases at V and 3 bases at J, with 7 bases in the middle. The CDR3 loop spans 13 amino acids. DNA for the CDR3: TGTGCCAGCAGTTTAATGGGGTACACTGAAGCTTTCTTT. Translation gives CASSLMGYTEAFF.

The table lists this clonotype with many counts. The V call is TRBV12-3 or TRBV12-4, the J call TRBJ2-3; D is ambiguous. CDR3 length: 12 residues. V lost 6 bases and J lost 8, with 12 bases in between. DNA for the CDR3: TGTGCCAGCAGGCCCCGGTTGGGTACGCAGTATTTT. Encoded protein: CASRPRLGTQYF.

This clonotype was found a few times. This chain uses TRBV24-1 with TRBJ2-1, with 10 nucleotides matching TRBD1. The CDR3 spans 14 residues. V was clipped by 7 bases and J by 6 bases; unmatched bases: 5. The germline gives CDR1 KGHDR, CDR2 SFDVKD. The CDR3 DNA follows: TGTGCCACCAGGGGGACAGGGGATACCAATGAGCAGTTCTTC. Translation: CATRGTGDTNEQFF.

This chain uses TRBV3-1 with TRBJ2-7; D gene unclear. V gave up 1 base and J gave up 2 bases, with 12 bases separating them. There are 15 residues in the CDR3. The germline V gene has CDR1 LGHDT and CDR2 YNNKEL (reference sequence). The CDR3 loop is CASSQAAGNTYEQYF. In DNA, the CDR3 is TGTGCCAGCAGCCAAGCCGCAGGAAACACCTACGAGCAGTACTTC.

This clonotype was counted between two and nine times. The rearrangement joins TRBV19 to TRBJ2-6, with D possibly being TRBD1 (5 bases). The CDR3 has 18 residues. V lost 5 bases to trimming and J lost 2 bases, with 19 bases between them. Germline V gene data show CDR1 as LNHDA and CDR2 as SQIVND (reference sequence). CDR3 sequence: CASSSVDSVLTGANVLTF. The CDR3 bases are TGTGCCAGTAGTTCTGTCGACAGCGTCCTAACTGGGGCCAACGTCCTGACTTTC.

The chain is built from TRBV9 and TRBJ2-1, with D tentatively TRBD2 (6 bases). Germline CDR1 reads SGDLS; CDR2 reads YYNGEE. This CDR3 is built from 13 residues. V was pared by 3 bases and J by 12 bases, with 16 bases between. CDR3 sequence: CASSATGVAGQFF. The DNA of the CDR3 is TGTGCCAGCAGCGCGACGGGAGTCGCCGGGCAGTTCTTC.

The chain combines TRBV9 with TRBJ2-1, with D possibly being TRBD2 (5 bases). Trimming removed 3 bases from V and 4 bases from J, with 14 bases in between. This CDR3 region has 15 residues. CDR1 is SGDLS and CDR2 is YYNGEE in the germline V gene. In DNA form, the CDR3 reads TGTGCCAGCAGCGCCGACGGGAAAATATACAATGAGCAGTTCTTC. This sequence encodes CASSADGKIYNEQFF.

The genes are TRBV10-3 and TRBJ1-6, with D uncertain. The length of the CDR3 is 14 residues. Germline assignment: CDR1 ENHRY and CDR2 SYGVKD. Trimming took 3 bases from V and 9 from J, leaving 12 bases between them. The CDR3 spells CAISDFVGVSPLHF. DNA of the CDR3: TGTGCCATCAGTGACTTTGTTGGGGTTTCACCCCTCCACTTT.

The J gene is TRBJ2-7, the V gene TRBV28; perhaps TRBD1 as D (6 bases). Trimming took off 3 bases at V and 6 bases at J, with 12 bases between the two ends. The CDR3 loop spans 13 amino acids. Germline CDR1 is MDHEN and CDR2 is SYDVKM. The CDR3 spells CASSFTGNGEQYF. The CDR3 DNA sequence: TGTGCCAGCAGTTTCACAGGGAACGGCGAGCAGTACTTC.

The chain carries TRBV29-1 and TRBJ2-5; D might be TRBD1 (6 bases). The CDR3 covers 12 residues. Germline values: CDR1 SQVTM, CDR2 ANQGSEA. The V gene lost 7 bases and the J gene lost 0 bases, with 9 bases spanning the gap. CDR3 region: CSGWGHQETQYF. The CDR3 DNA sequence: TGCAGCGGGTGGGGGCACCAAGAGACCCAGTACTTC.

CDR3 nucleotides: TGTGCCAGCAGTTACGGGACGATGAACGGCGGGGAGCTGTTTTTT. This translates into CASSYGTMNGGELFF. The chain carries TRBV6-5 and TRBJ2-2, with D possibly called TRBD1 or TRBD2 (5 bases each). V lost 2 bases and J 7 bases, leaving 14 bases between the germline ends. CDR1 is MNHEY, CDR2 SVGAGI, per germline. The CDR3 contains 15 residues.

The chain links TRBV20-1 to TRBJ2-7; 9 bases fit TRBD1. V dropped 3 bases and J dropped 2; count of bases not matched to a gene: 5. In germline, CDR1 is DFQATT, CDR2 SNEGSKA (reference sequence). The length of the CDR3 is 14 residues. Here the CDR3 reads CSARKGQGPYEQYF. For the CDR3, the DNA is TGCAGTGCTAGGAAGGGACAGGGACCCTACGAGCAGTACTTC.

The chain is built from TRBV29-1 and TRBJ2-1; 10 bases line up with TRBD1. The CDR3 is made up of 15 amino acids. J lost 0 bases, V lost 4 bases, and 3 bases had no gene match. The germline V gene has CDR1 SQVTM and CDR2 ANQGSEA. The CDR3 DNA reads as TGCAGCGTTGGACGGGACAGGGGCTCCTACAATGAGCAGTTCTTC. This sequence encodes CSVGRDRGSYNEQFF.

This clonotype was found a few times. The CDR3: CASRRDRDYGYTF. The DNA for the CDR3 is TGTGCCAGCAGGAGGGACAGGGACTATGGCTACACCTTC. V usage is TRBV12-3 or TRBV12-4 and J usage is TRBJ1-2, with TRBD1 matching over 9 bases. The V segment lost 6 bases and the J segment 3 bases; nucleotides outside the gene matches: 2. The CDR3 runs 13 residues.

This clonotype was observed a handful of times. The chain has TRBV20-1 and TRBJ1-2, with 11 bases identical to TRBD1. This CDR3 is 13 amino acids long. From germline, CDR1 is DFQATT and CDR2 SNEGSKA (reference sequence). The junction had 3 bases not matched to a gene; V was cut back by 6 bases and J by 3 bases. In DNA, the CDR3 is TGCAGTGCGCAGGGACAGGGGGACTATGGCTACACCTTC. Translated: CSAQGQGDYGYTF.

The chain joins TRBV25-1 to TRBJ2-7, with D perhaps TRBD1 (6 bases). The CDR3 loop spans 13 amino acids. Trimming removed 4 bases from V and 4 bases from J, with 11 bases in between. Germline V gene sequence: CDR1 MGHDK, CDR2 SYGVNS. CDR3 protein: CASSGGRNYEQYF. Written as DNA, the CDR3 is TGTGCCAGCAGTGGGGGGCGGAATTACGAGCAGTACTTC.